Below, 5 T cell receptor beta chains from the same sample are listed, as sequenced in a study of blood T cell repertoires in COVID-19. Here immunoSEQ multiplex PCR was the method, and the copy in TCRdb shows in-frame clones only, minus some. The sample holds fewer than 30,000 clones, 65% to 90% seen once. The specimen was peripheral blood. Receptors originate from a human donor in a cohort sampled during active COVID-19.

This sequence joins TRBV6-5 and TRBJ1-2, with D uncertain. The V and J ends lost 1 base and 1 base respectively, with 13 bases between them. Germline V lookup: CDR1 MNHEY, CDR2 SVGAGI. CDR3 length: 16 residues. DNA for the CDR3: TGTGCCAGCAGTTACTGGGAGGGAAACCATAACTATGGCTACACCTTC. Residues: CASSYWEGNHNYGYTF.

With regard to this clone: Other DNA sequences from this sample encode an identical CDR3 as well. This rearrangement joins TRBV5-1 to TRBJ2-3; TRBD1 matches at 7 bases. Germline lookup yields CDR1 SGHRS and CDR2 YFSETQ. Trimming removed 0 bases from V and 1 base from J; junction bases left unmatched: 2. CDR3 length equals 15 residues. The CDR3 loop reads CASSLGQGGTDTQYF. DNA of the CDR3: TGCGCCAGCAGCTTGGGACAGGGAGGCACAGATACGCAGTATTTT.

This chain links TRBV9 with TRBJ1-4, with 7 bases matching TRBD1. Germline CDR1 is SGDLS and CDR2 is YYNGEE. The V segment lost 4 bases and the J segment 10 bases; nucleotides outside the gene matches: 16. CDR3 length: 16 residues. CDR3 nucleotide sequence: TGTGCCAGCAGCCCTCCGACAGGGACCAAATTCGGAAAACTGTTTTTT. Its translation: CASSPPTGTKFGKLFF. Combining the CDR3 with reference TRBV9 and TRBJ1-4 gives the whole variable domain DSGVTQTPKHLITATGQRVTLRCSPRSGDLSVYWYQQSLDQGLQFLIQYYNGEERAKGNILERFSAQQFPDLHSELNLSSLELGDSALYFCASSPPTGTKFGKLFFGSGTQLSVL.

The chain recombines TRBV25-1 with TRBJ1-2; 8 bases line up with TRBD1. V trimming: 0 bases; J trimming: 5 bases; junction bases outside the gene matches: 11. This CDR3 comprises 17 residues. The germline V gene has CDR1 MGHDK and CDR2 SYGVNS. CDR3 amino acids: CASSEYSQGARGYGYTF. As DNA, the CDR3 is TGTGCCAGCAGTGAATATAGCCAGGGGGCGCGGGGGTATGGCTACACCTTC.

This clone showed up just once. The V call is TRBV27, the J call TRBJ2-7; 9 bases map to TRBD2. Unmatched junction bases numbered 7, after V lost 6 bases and J lost 4 bases. Per germline, CDR1 MNHEY and CDR2 SMNVEV (reference sequence). The CDR3 extends over 14 amino acids. The CDR3: CASRVSGSRYEQYF. In nucleotides, the CDR3 is TGTGCCAGCAGGGTTAGCGGGAGTCGGTACGAGCAGTACTTC.